This T cell receptor beta chain was recorded in a study of T-cell memory formation after mild COVID-19. Whole-study findings and limits: Researchers found some responding clones in pre-infection memory, a sign that cross-reactive memory joined. The study found balanced CD4/CD8 in clones contracting day 15 to 85 and a CD4+ lean in later expanders.

The table lists this clonotype with many counts. The antigen remains undetermined. One entry per CDR3 protein results from TCRdb running MiXCR on the 5' RACE reads. The sample carries hundreds of thousands of distinct CDR3 sequences, more than 15% recorded once. Sequences were obtained from PBMCs or a T cell subset sorted from them (not recorded which). The receptor's source is an adult woman who had mild COVID-19 (a few samples of this study predate the infection). Cell type and time point are not known.

The CDR3 is CASSLSGGWGREQFF. CDR3 nucleotides: TGTGCCAGCAGTTTGTCAGGGGGCTGGGGCCGGGAGCAGTTCTTC. The V and J genes are TRBV12-3 or TRBV12-4 and TRBJ2-1, with 8 bases aligning to TRBD1. The CDR3 totals 15 residues. V was pared by 3 bases and J by 10 bases, with 11 bases of the junction left unmatched.